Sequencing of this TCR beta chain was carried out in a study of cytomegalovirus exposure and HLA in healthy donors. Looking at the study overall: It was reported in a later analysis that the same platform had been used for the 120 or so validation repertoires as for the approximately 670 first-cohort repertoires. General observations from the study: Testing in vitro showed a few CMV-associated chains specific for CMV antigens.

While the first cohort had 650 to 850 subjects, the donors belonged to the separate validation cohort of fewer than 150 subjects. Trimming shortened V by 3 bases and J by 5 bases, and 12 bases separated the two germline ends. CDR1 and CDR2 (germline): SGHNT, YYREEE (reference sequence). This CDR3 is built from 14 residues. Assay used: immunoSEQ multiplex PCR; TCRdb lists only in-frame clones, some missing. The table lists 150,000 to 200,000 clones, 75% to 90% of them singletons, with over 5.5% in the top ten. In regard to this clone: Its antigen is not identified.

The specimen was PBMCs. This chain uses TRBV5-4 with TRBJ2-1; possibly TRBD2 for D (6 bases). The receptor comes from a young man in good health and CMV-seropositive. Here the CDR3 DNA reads TGTGCCAGCAGCTCCATAGCGGTAGACAATGAGCAGTTCTTC. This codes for CASSSIAVDNEQFF.